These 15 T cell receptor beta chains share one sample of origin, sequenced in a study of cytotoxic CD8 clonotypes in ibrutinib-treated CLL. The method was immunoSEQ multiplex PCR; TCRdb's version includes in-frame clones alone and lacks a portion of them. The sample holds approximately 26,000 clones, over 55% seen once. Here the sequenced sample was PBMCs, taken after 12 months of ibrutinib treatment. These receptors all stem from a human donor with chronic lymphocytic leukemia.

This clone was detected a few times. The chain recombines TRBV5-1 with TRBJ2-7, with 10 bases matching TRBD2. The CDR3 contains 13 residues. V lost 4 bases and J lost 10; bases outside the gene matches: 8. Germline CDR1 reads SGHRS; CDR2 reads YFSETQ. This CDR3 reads CASSPEASGGQYF. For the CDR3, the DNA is TGCGCCAGCAGCCCGGAAGCTAGCGGGGGTCAGTACTTC.

CDR3 bases: TGTGCCAGCAGTAGAGGGGCTGGGACAGGGGAAGAGACCCAGTACTTC. Protein sequence: CASSRGAGTGEETQYF. The chain carries TRBV27 and TRBJ2-5; 10 bases match TRBD1. Looked up from germline, CDR1 is MNHEY and CDR2 is SMNVEV (reference sequence). V lost 5 bases, J lost 3 bases, and 9 bases stayed unmatched. The CDR3 is 16 amino acids.

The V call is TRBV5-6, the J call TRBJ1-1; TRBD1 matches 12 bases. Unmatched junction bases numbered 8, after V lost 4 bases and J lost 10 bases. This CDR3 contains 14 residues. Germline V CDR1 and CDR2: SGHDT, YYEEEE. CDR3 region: CASSRDRGQQAAFF. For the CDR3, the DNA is TGTGCCAGCAGCCGGGACAGGGGGCAACAGGCAGCTTTCTTT.

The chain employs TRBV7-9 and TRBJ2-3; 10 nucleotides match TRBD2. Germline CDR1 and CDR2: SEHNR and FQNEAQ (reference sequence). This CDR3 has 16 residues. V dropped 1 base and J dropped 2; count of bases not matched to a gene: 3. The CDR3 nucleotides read TGTGCCAGCAGCTTAGGCACTAGCGGGGACACAGATACGCAGTATTTT. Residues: CASSLGTSGDTDTQYF.

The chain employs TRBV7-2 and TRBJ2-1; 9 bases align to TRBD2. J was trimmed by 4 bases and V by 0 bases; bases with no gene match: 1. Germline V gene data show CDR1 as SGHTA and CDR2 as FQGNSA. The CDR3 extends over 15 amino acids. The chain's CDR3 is CASSLAAGGYNEQFF. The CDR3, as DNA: TGTGCCAGCAGCTTAGCGGCGGGGGGGTACAATGAGCAGTTCTTC.

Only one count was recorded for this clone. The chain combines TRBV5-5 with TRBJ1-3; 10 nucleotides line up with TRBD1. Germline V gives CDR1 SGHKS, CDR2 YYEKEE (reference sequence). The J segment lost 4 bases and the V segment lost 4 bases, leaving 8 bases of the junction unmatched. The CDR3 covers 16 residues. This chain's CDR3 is CASSPARQGAGNTIYF. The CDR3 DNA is TGTGCCAGCAGCCCGGCCCGACAGGGGGCCGGAAACACCATATATTTT.

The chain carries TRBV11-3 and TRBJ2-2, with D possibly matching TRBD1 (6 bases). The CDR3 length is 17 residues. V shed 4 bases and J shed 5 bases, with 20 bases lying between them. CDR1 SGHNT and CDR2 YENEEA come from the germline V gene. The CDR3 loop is CASSSPRQGRGTGELFF. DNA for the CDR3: TGTGCCAGCAGCTCCCCTAGGCAGGGCAGGGGTACCGGGGAGCTGTTTTTT.

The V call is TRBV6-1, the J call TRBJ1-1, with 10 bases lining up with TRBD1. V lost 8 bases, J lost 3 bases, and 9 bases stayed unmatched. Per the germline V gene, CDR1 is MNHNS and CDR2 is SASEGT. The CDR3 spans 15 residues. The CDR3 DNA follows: TGTGCCAGCCTCAGGTGGGACAGGGGTTACACTGAAGCTTTCTTT. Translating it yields CASLRWDRGYTEAFF.

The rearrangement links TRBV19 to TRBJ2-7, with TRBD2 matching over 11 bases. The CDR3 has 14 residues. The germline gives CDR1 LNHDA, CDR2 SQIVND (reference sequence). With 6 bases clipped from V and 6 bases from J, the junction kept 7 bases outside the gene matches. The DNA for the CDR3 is TGTGCCAGTAGCATTAGCGGGGGGGCCGGCGAGCAGTACTTC. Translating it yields CASSISGGAGEQYF.

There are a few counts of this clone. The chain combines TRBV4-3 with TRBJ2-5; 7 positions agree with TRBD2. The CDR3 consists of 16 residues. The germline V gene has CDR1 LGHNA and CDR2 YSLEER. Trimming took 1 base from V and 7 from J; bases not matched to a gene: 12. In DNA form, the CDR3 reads TGCGCCAGCAGCCAAGGGTTTCAGGGAGGGACGGGGACCCAGTACTTC. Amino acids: CASSQGFQGGTGTQYF.

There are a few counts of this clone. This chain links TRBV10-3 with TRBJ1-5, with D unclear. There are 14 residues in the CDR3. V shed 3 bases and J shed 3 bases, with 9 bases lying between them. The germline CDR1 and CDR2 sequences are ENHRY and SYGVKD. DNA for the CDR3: TGTGCCATCAGTGAAGGCAGAGTCAATCAGCCCCAGCATTTT. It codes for CAISEGRVNQPQHF.

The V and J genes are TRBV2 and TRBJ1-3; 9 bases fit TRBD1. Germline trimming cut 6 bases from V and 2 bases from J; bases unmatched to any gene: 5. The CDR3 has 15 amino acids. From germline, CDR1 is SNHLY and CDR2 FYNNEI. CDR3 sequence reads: CASSPGTGPGNTIYF. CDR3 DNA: TGTGCCAGCAGCCCAGGGACAGGGCCTGGAAACACCATATATTTT.

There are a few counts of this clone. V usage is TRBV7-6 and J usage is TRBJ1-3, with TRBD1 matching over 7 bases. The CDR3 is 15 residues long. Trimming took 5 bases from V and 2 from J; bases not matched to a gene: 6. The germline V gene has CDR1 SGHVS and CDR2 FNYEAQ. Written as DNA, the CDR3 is TGTGCCAGCAGCCCCGACAGGGTACCTGGAAACACCATATATTTT. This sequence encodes CASSPDRVPGNTIYF.

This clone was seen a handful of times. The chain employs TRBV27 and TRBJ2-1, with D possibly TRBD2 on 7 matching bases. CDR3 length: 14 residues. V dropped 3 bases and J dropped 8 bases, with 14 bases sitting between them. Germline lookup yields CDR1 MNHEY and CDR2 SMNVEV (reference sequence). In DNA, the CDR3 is TGTGCCAGCAGTTTGTCGCTCGGGGGGCATGAGCAGTTCTTC. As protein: CASSLSLGGHEQFF.

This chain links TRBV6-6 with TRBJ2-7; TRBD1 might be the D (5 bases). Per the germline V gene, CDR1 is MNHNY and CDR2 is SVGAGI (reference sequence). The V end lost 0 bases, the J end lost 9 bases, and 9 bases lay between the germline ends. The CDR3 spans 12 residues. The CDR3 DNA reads TGTGCCAGCAGTTACTCGACAGCCGGGCAGTACTTC. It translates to CASSYSTAGQYF.